This T cell receptor beta chain was recovered during a study of blood T cell repertoires in COVID-19. Study overall: The samples span acute and convalescent COVID-19 from the United States, Italy and Spain. T cells, B-cell-depleted T cells, or PBMCs provided the cDNA or gDNA that served as material.

Study processing details: From reference gene primer amplification, estimates of nucleated cell counts were derived. Here immunoSEQ multiplex PCR was the method, and the copy in TCRdb shows in-frame clones only, minus some. The V and J calls and clone size were taken over from that table, and D and trimming were inferred from the DNA. Of about 140,000 clones in the sample, more than 75% are singletons; the top ten hold less than 15%. The CDR3 is made up of 14 amino acids. In germline, CDR1 is SGHDT, CDR2 YYEEEE. V shed 4 bases, J shed 0 bases, and the junction held 2 bases outside the gene matches. The material sequenced was peripheral blood. This clonotype originated in a man older than 75 with acute or convalescent COVID-19. V usage is TRBV5-6 and J usage is TRBJ1-2, with TRBD1 matching 8 bases. Written as DNA, the CDR3 is TGTGCCAGCAGCCGGACAGGGCCTAACTATGGCTACACCTTC. Amino acid sequence: CASSRTGPNYGYTF. The full variable domain, rest sourced from reference TRBV5-6 and TRBJ1-2, is DAGVTQSPTHLIKTRGQQVTLRCSPKSGHDTVSWYQQALGQGPQFIFQYYEEEERQRGNFPDRFSGHQFPNYSSELNVNALLLGDSALYLCASSRTGPNYGYTFGSGTRLTVV.